Following are 7 T cell receptor beta chains from one sample sequenced in a study of naive CD8 T cells in extremely preterm neonates. Elective cesarean births at about 35-42 weeks, without labor or membrane rupture, supplied the cord blood. The data were produced by immunoSEQ multiplex PCR, yet TCRdb's version contains in-frame clones alone and is incomplete. The sample includes 7,400 or so clones, about 98% of them seen just once. Sequenced material: naive CD8+ T cells from cord blood. The receptors originated from a newborn in good health.

This sequence joins TRBV1 and TRBJ1-5. TRBV1 is shown as a pseudogene. This CDR3 is 17 amino acids long. The CDR3 here is CTSKRGARYISNQPQHF. CDR3 bases: TGCACCAGCAAGCGGGGGGCGAGATATATTAGCAATCAGCCCCAGCATTTT.

The chain has TRBV5-5 and TRBJ1-1; D might be TRBD1 (5 bases). This CDR3 is built from 14 residues. V was shortened by 0 bases and J by 1 base, with 7 bases between the two germline ends. Germline V gene sequence: CDR1 SGHKS, CDR2 YYEKEE (reference sequence). The CDR3 protein is CASSLVDRNTEAFF. DNA for the CDR3: TGTGCCAGCAGCTTGGTCGACAGGAACACTGAAGCTTTCTTT.

The chain links TRBV6-5 to TRBJ2-3, with D possibly matching TRBD1 (6 bases). V was clipped by 0 bases and J by 4 bases, with 11 bases between them. The CDR3 is 15 amino acids. Germline V lookup: CDR1 MNHEY, CDR2 SVGAGI. The CDR3 bases are TGTGCCAGCAGTTACTCGAGTTGGGGGCCAGATACGCAGTATTTT. This translates into CASSYSSWGPDTQYF.

V is TRBV30 and J is TRBJ1-5, with TRBD1 matching over 7 bases. Germline values: CDR1 GTSNPN, CDR2 SVGIG (reference sequence). The CDR3 totals 14 residues. The V and J ends lost 2 bases and 3 bases, in that order; junction bases with no gene match: 4. This CDR3 reads CAWSPGQLNQPQHF. The DNA of the CDR3 is TGTGCCTGGAGTCCGGGACAGCTCAATCAGCCCCAGCATTTT.

The CDR3 bases are TGTGCCAGTAGACTCGACAGGGCCTATGGCTACACCTTC. Translated: CASRLDRAYGYTF. The chain joins TRBV19 to TRBJ1-2; 7 bases are shared with TRBD1. This CDR3 region has 13 residues. J gave up 4 bases and V 6 bases, and 5 bases lay outside the gene matches. From germline, CDR1 is LNHDA and CDR2 SQIVND (reference sequence).

V and J are TRBV10-3 and TRBJ1-2; D gene uncertain. CDR3 length equals 12 residues. V was trimmed by 4 bases and J by 5 bases, leaving 8 bases between them. Germline V CDR1 and CDR2: ENHRY, SYGVKD. DNA for the CDR3: TGTGCCATCAGTGTAGACACGTATGGCTACACCTTC. Amino acids: CAISVDTYGYTF.

The J gene is TRBJ1-4, the V gene TRBV5-6; 7 bases agree with TRBD1. This CDR3 is 15 amino acids long. The V gene's germline CDR1 is SGHDT and CDR2 YYEEEE. J gave up 7 bases and V 4 bases, and 10 bases lay outside the gene matches. The CDR3 spells CASSVGSGGGEKLFF. The DNA for the CDR3 is TGTGCCAGCAGCGTTGGTTCAGGGGGAGGTGAAAAACTGTTTTTT.